This T cell receptor beta chain is from a study of cytomegalovirus exposure and HLA in healthy donors. On the study more broadly: Previous work identified roughly 120 million unique TCR beta sequences from roughly 170 million T cells. Study outcomes and limitations: Associated with cytomegalovirus, according to the listing, were 150 to 200 TCR beta chains. Further analysis, carried out later, found HLA-associated TCR beta chains more clonally expanded than equally common other chains.

Looked up from germline, CDR1 is GTSNPN and CDR2 is SVGIG (reference sequence). The V and J ends lost 0 bases and 0 bases respectively, with 9 bases between them. The length of the CDR3 is 15 residues. Use of 60 Vbeta and 13 Jbeta primers characterized the PCR. In the source study's methods: Later, 75 million to 100 million unique TCR beta chains were counted in an analysis, and about 12 million of them were shared. Clones were read by immunoSEQ multiplex PCR, and TCRdb kept only the in-frame ones, dropping some. V and J calls and clone size follow that table, whereas D and trimming were derived from the DNA. The sample has roughly 180,000 clones, roughly 9.4% seen once. As concerns this clone: Its antigen is unidentified.

V is TRBV30 and J is TRBJ1-3, with unresolved D. The sequence derives from a woman aged 25 to 45 in good health and CMV-seropositive. The sequencing sample was made of PBMCs. CDR3 DNA: TGTGCCTGGAGTGTAGCCGGAGGCTCTGGAAACACCATATATTTT. This encodes CAWSVAGGSGNTIYF.